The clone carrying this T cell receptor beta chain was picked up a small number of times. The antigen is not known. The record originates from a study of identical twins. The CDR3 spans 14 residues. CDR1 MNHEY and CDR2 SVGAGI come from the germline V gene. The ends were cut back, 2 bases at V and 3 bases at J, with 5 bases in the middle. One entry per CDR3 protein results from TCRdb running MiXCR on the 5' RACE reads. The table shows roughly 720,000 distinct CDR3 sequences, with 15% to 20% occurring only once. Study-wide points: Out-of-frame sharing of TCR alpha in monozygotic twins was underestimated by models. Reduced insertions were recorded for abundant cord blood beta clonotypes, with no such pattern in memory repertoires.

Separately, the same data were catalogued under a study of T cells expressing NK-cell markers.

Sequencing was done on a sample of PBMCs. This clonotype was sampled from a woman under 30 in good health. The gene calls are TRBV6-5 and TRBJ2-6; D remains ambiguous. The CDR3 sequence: CASSYGGGANVLTF. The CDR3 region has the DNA TGTGCCAGCAGTTACGGTGGTGGGGCCAACGTCCTGACTTTC.